Presented here are 16 T cell receptor beta chains from one specimen sequenced in a study of blood T cell repertoires in COVID-19. The protocol was immunoSEQ multiplex PCR, while the TCRdb copy is restricted to in-frame clones and leaves out a portion. This table holds approximately 93,000 clones, roughly 70% found once. Sequenced: peripheral blood. Every receptor here comes from a man in his sixties or seventies with COVID-19, enrolled during active disease.

The chain joins TRBV18 to TRBJ2-7; no clear D gene. Trimming left V 3 bases short and J 2 bases short, with 2 bases between. This CDR3 region has 11 residues. The V gene's germline CDR1 is KGHSH and CDR2 LQKENI. The CDR3 here is CASSPAYEQYF. In DNA, the CDR3 is TGTGCCAGCTCACCCGCCTACGAGCAGTACTTC.

This chain uses TRBV7-2 with TRBJ1-2; 8 bases match TRBD1. Germline CDR1 SGHTA, CDR2 FQGNSA. This CDR3 region has 14 residues. The J segment lost 8 bases and the V segment lost 4 bases, leaving 9 bases of the junction unmatched. The CDR3 loop is CASSSLMTGVGYTF. The CDR3, as DNA: TGTGCCAGCAGCTCGCTTATGACAGGGGTCGGCTACACCTTC.

The CDR3 sequence: CASSPRGQLAGLGPTGELFF. The CDR3 nucleotides read TGTGCCAGCAGTCCCCGGGGGCAGCTAGCGGGACTGGGCCCCACCGGGGAGCTGTTTTTT. This chain joins TRBV6-2 or TRBV6-3 and TRBJ2-2, with 9 bases that match TRBD2. Germline V CDR1 and CDR2: MNHEY, SVGEGT. J was trimmed by 4 bases and V by 5 bases; bases with no gene match: 20. This CDR3 is 20 amino acids long.

The chain has TRBV27 and TRBJ1-2; TRBD1 matches at 10 bases. Per the germline V gene, CDR1 is MNHEY and CDR2 is SMNVEV (reference sequence). This CDR3 is built from 15 residues. Trimming at V came to 2 bases and at J to 4 bases, leaving 4 bases not matched to a gene. CDR3 amino acids: CASSLRTGGAYGYTF. Here the CDR3 DNA reads TGTGCCAGCAGTTTACGGACAGGGGGAGCCTATGGCTACACCTTC.

The CDR3 DNA follows: TGTGCCAGCAGCCTATTTCAGGGGCGCACACAGACCATCCATGAGCAGTTCTTC. Protein: CASSLFQGRTQTIHEQFF. The chain employs TRBV7-2 and TRBJ2-1; D perhaps matches TRBD1 (6 bases). V was trimmed by 5 bases and J by 8 bases, leaving 28 bases between them. CDR1 is SGHTA and CDR2 is FQGNSA in the germline V gene. The CDR3 sequence is 18 residues long.

This sequence joins TRBV10-3 and TRBJ2-7; 9 bases are a match to TRBD1. CDR1 and CDR2 from the germline V gene are ENHRY and SYGVKD. CDR3 size: 12 residues. V shed 6 bases, J shed 6 bases, and the junction held 3 bases outside the gene matches. The CDR3 nucleotides are TGTGCCATCAGGGGACAGGGCGGCGAGCAGTACTTC. It translates to CAIRGQGGEQYF.

This clone occurred a few times. This sequence joins TRBV11-3 and TRBJ1-2, with a weak D call TRBD1 (5 bases). This CDR3 comprises 13 residues. V shed 2 bases and J shed 6 bases, with 10 bases lying between them. Germline-derived CDR1 and CDR2 are SGHNT and YENEEA. This chain's CDR3 is CASSLPTVDGYTF. DNA of the CDR3: TGTGCCAGCAGCTTACCGACAGTGGATGGCTACACCTTC.

The chain joins TRBV3-1 (or the pseudogene TRBV3-2) to TRBJ2-7; 8 nucleotides line up with TRBD2. Unmatched junction bases numbered 8, after V lost 1 base and J lost 6 bases. The CDR3 is 15 amino acids. Germline V gene sequence: CDR1 LGHDT, CDR2 YNNKEL (reference sequence). CDR3 in DNA: TGTGCCAGCAGCCAAGGGGGACTAGAATTCGGCGAGCAGTACTTC. Amino acids: CASSQGGLEFGEQYF.

The chain's CDR3 is CASSHTGVAKNIQYF. As DNA, the CDR3 is TGTGCCAGCAGCCACACAGGGGTAGCCAAAAACATTCAGTACTTC. The chain uses TRBV3-1 (or the pseudogene TRBV3-2) and TRBJ2-4; 7 nucleotides align to TRBD1. This CDR3 comprises 15 residues. V shed 3 bases and J 0 bases; nucleotides not matched to a gene: 2. CDR1 LGHDT and CDR2 YNNKEL come from the germline V gene (reference sequence).

V usage is TRBV27 and J usage is TRBJ2-7; 16 bases agree with TRBD2. CDR3 length: 18 amino acids. Germline V gene lookup returns CDR1 MNHEY and CDR2 SMNVEV (reference sequence). V lost 6 bases to trimming and J lost 7 bases; unmatched junction nucleotides: 15. Here the CDR3 DNA reads TGTGCCAGCAGCCCCCCCCCTGGGACTAGCGGGAGGGCTGGGGAGCAGTACTTC. Translated: CASSPPPGTSGRAGEQYF.

This clone was counted many times. The rearrangement links TRBV5-5 to TRBJ1-5; a possible D gene is TRBD1 (6 bases). The CDR3 extends over 14 amino acids. The germline V gene has CDR1 SGHKS and CDR2 YYEKEE (reference sequence). Trimming removed 1 base from V and 2 bases from J, with 7 bases in between. The CDR3 region is CASSLYRGNQPQHF. The CDR3 DNA sequence: TGTGCCAGCAGCTTGTACAGGGGCAATCAGCCCCAGCATTTT.

The chain links TRBV5-5 to TRBJ2-7, with D possibly TRBD2 on 6 matching bases. Trimming pared 3 bases from V and 3 bases from J, leaving 16 bases between. Per the germline V gene, CDR1 is SGHKS and CDR2 is YYEKEE (reference sequence). This CDR3 has 15 residues. In nucleotides, the CDR3 is TGTGCCAGCAGCTCACAGACGGGACTCAACTACGAGCAGTACTTC. Residues: CASSSQTGLNYEQYF.

The chain couples TRBV5-1 to TRBJ2-5, with D possibly being TRBD1 (6 bases). There are 13 residues in the CDR3. V lost 0 bases to trimming and J lost 4 bases, with 7 bases between them. From germline, CDR1 is SGHRS and CDR2 YFSETQ. The CDR3 region is CASSLARGETQYF. In DNA form, the CDR3 reads TGCGCCAGCAGCTTGGCCAGGGGAGAGACCCAGTACTTC.

J is TRBJ1-2 and V is TRBV30; 7 positions match TRBD1. Trimming cost V 3 bases and J 7 bases; bases outside gene matches: 5. The germline gives CDR1 GTSNPN, CDR2 SVGIG (reference sequence). This CDR3 spans 12 amino acids. CDR3 amino acids: CAWRLNRGGYTF. As DNA, the CDR3 is TGTGCCTGGAGACTAAACAGGGGTGGCTACACCTTC. The variable domain in full, with the rest retrieved from reference TRBV30 and TRBJ1-2, is SQTIHQWPATLVQPVGSPLSLECTVEGTSNPNLYWYRQAAGRGLQLLFYSVGIGQISSEVPQNLSASRPQDRQFILSSKKLLLSDSGFYLCAWRLNRGGYTFGSGTRLTVV.

The CDR3 nucleotides are TGCGCCAGCAGTGCGGGGGTTATGGAAGGAAACACCATATATTTT. It translates to CASSAGVMEGNTIYF. The genes are TRBV5-1 and TRBJ1-3; maybe TRBD1 (5 bases). This CDR3 comprises 15 residues. CDR1 is SGHRS, CDR2 YFSETQ, per germline. V shed 5 bases and J shed 4 bases, with 16 bases lying between them.

The chain has TRBV2 and TRBJ2-7; D ambiguous. The CDR3 runs to 13 residues. Germline CDR1 is SNHLY and CDR2 is FYNNEI. The V gene lost 8 bases and the J gene lost 0 bases, with 11 bases spanning the gap. CDR3 in amino acids: CASAVTDSYEQYF. The CDR3 region has the DNA TGTGCCAGCGCGGTTACGGACTCCTACGAGCAGTACTTC.